These 27 T cell receptor beta chains came from one sample sequenced in a study of cytomegalovirus exposure and HLA in healthy donors. Both 60 Vbeta primers and 13 Jbeta primers went into the PCR. Produced via immunoSEQ multiplex PCR; TCRdb's table is partial and in-frame only. The table includes around 120,000 clones, 15% detected once. The sample consisted of PBMCs. The receptor source for this set is a woman younger than 35 in good health and CMV-seronegative.

The chain combines TRBV6-1 with TRBJ2-7, with 10 positions matching TRBD1. The CDR3 sequence is 14 residues long. CDR1 and CDR2 from the germline V gene are MNHNS and SASEGT. The trim removed 7 bases at V and 3 bases at J, leaving 6 bases unmatched. This chain's CDR3 is CASMPRDRGYEQYF. The CDR3 nucleotides read TGTGCCAGCATGCCCCGGGACAGGGGCTACGAGCAGTACTTC.

In its sample, this clone was seen a few times. The chain recombines TRBV29-1 with TRBJ2-2; TRBD2 is a possible D gene (6 bases). In germline, CDR1 is SQVTM, CDR2 ANQGSEA. This CDR3 spans 12 amino acids. Trimming took 6 bases from V and 7 from J, leaving 12 bases between them. The CDR3 DNA reads TGCAGCGTCTCGACAGCGGGCGGGGAGCTGTTTTTT. It translates to CSVSTAGGELFF.

V gene TRBV19 combines with J gene TRBJ1-5; 9 nucleotides match TRBD1. The CDR3 sequence is 18 residues long. CDR1 is LNHDA and CDR2 is SQIVND in the germline V gene (reference sequence). With V trimmed by 6 bases and J by 7 bases, 19 bases remained unmatched. The CDR3 spells CASRPRGKDRGLRQPQHF. CDR3 DNA sequence: TGTGCCAGTAGGCCGAGGGGGAAGGACAGGGGTCTTCGGCAGCCCCAGCATTTT.

This chain links TRBV27 with TRBJ2-7, with TRBD2 matching over 8 bases. The germline V gene encodes CDR1 MNHEY and CDR2 SMNVEV (reference sequence). J lost 2 bases, V lost 3 bases, and 18 bases had no gene match. The CDR3 is made up of 19 amino acids. As DNA, the CDR3 is TGTGCCAGCAGTTTCAGGAGGGCTAGCGGGCCGTCGACCCCCTACGAGCAGTACTTC. Translation: CASSFRRASGPSTPYEQYF.

The CDR3 DNA is TGTGCCAGCTCACCAGTCCCAAGCACAGATACGCAGTATTTT. Its protein is CASSPVPSTDTQYF. The rearrangement uses TRBV18 and TRBJ2-3, with D hard to call. V was clipped by 2 bases and J by 0 bases, with 6 bases between them. CDR1 is KGHSH, CDR2 LQKENI, per germline. The CDR3 is made up of 14 amino acids.

The sample holds a few counts of this clone. The chain joins TRBV10-3 to TRBJ1-4; no definite D call. Germline CDR1 reads ENHRY; CDR2 reads SYGVKD. V gave up 5 bases and J gave up 5 bases, with 12 bases separating them. The CDR3 has 14 amino acids. The CDR3 nucleotides read TGTGCCATCAGTCCGGGATCCGGGAATGAAAAACTGTTTTTT. The encoded protein is CAISPGSGNEKLFF.

The chain links TRBV5-4 to TRBJ1-4; TRBD1 matches 8 bases. V shed 3 bases, J shed 0 bases, and the junction held 1 base outside the gene matches. The germline CDR1 and CDR2 sequences are SGHNT and YYREEE (reference sequence). This CDR3 has 15 residues. The chain's CDR3 is CASSSDRATNEKLFF. The DNA for the CDR3 is TGTGCCAGCAGCTCGGACAGGGCAACTAATGAAAAACTGTTTTTT.

This clone was seen a handful of times. The chain links TRBV7-3 to TRBJ2-1, with 12 bases lining up with TRBD2. Looked up from germline, CDR1 is SGHTA and CDR2 is FQGTGA. V lost 1 base and J lost 8; bases outside the gene matches: 3. CDR3 size: 15 residues. The DNA of the CDR3 is TGTGCCAGCAGCTTAATACTAGCGGGGGGTGATGAGCAGTTCTTC. This gives the protein CASSLILAGGDEQFF. The full variable domain, with the rest looked up from reference TRBV7-3 and TRBJ2-1, is GAGVSQTPSNKVTEKGKYVELRCDPISGHTALYWYRQSLGQGPEFLIYFQGTGAADDSGLPNDRFFAVRPEGSVSTLKIQRTERGDSAVYLCASSLILAGGDEQFFGPGTRLTVL.

This clone has just a few counts. This chain joins TRBV6-6 and TRBJ1-5, with 8 bases fitting TRBD1. CDR1 is MNHNY, CDR2 SVGAGI, per germline (reference sequence). J gave up 4 bases and V 6 bases, and 5 bases lay outside the gene matches. This CDR3 contains 14 residues. The CDR3 DNA follows: TGTGCCAGCAGAGACAGGGGATCAAATCAGCCCCAGCATTTT. Protein: CASRDRGSNQPQHF.

CDR3 residues: CASSRTGASYEQYF. The CDR3 region has the DNA TGTGCCAGCAGTAGGACAGGGGCGTCCTACGAGCAGTACTTC. J is TRBJ2-7 and V is TRBV5-4; 9 bases are shared with TRBD1. With V trimmed by 5 bases and J by 1 base, 4 bases remained unmatched. CDR1 is SGHNT, CDR2 YYREEE, per germline (reference sequence). The CDR3 length is 14 residues. Together with reference TRBV5-4 and TRBJ2-7, the CDR3 gives the full variable domain: ETGVTQSPTHLIKTRGQQVTLRCSSQSGHNTVSWYQQALGQGPQFIFQYYREEENGRGNFPPRFSGLQFPNYSSELNVNALELDDSALYLCASSRTGASYEQYFGPGTRLTVT.

A few counts support this clone. This chain links TRBV6-4 with TRBJ2-1; TRBD2 aligns across 11 bases. CDR1 is MRHNA and CDR2 is SNTAGT in the germline V gene. The CDR3 extends over 15 amino acids. J lost 6 bases, V lost 0 bases, and 1 base had no gene match. CDR3 in amino acids: CASSDSSGGANEQFF. The DNA of the CDR3 is TGTGCCAGCAGTGACTCTAGCGGGGGGGCCAATGAGCAGTTCTTC.

V and J are TRBV30 and TRBJ1-5; D is undetermined. Germline V gives CDR1 GTSNPN, CDR2 SVGIG (reference sequence). V lost 2 bases and J 5 bases, leaving 10 bases between the germline ends. CDR3 length equals 13 residues. The CDR3 reads CAWSRGLDQPQHF. Here the CDR3 DNA reads TGTGCCTGGAGTAGAGGACTTGATCAGCCCCAGCATTTT.

The rearrangement links TRBV7-2 to TRBJ1-1; D perhaps matches TRBD1 (5 bases). Germline V gene sequence: CDR1 SGHTA, CDR2 FQGNSA. Trimming took 1 base from V and 6 from J, leaving 12 bases between them. The length of the CDR3 is 14 residues. CDR3: CASSLGYRGAEAFF. The CDR3 DNA reads TGTGCCAGCAGCTTAGGCTATCGGGGGGCTGAAGCTTTCTTT.

V and J are TRBV27 and TRBJ1-1; unclear D gene. CDR1 and CDR2 (germline): MNHEY, SMNVEV (reference sequence). The V end lost 2 bases, the J end lost 4 bases, and 14 bases lay between the germline ends. The CDR3 loop spans 15 amino acids. The CDR3 region has the DNA TGTGCCAGCAGTTTAACGGGAGGCGCCTTCACTGAAGCTTTCTTT. This sequence encodes CASSLTGGAFTEAFF.

Concerning this clone itself: The same CDR3 is also encoded by other DNA sequences in this sample. The chain links TRBV19 to TRBJ2-7; 7 nucleotides line up with TRBD1. The CDR3 sequence is 14 residues long. Germline lookup yields CDR1 LNHDA and CDR2 SQIVND (reference sequence). The V gene end was trimmed by 3 bases and the J gene end by 2 bases; junction bases not matched to a gene: 4. The CDR3 bases are TGTGCCAGTAGTATCGTGGACAGGACCTACGAGCAGTACTTC. It is translated as CASSIVDRTYEQYF.

Only a few counts were recorded for this clone. The V call is TRBV30, the J call TRBJ1-1; D gene ambiguous. The length of the CDR3 is 11 residues. V was pared by 6 bases and J by 5 bases, with 10 bases between. Germline V gene lookup returns CDR1 GTSNPN and CDR2 SVGIG (reference sequence). The CDR3 loop reads CACNRETEAFF. As DNA, the CDR3 is TGTGCCTGCAACCGGGAGACTGAAGCTTTCTTT. Full variable domain (outside the CDR3, taken from reference TRBV30 and TRBJ1-1): SQTIHQWPATLVQPVGSPLSLECTVEGTSNPNLYWYRQAAGRGLQLLFYSVGIGQISSEVPQNLSASRPQDRQFILSSKKLLLSDSGFYLCACNRETEAFFGQGTRLTVV.

This clone appeared a single time. The chain links TRBV7-8 to TRBJ2-2; TRBD1 matches 9 bases. The V segment lost 5 bases and the J segment 5 bases; nucleotides outside the gene matches: 12. Germline V lookup: CDR1 SGHVS, CDR2 FQNEAQ. There are 17 residues in the CDR3. CDR3 sequence reads: CASSPSSADRGTGELFF. Here the CDR3 DNA reads TGTGCCAGCAGCCCATCTAGTGCGGACAGGGGAACCGGGGAGCTGTTTTTT.

The chain employs TRBV7-8 and TRBJ2-5, with 12 bases fitting TRBD2. V lost 4 bases and J lost 4; bases outside the gene matches: 10. The CDR3 spans 17 residues. CDR1 is SGHVS, CDR2 FQNEAQ, per germline. CDR3 coding DNA: TGTGCCAGCAGCTCACCCAGGCTAGCGGGAGGGGGAGAGACCCAGTACTTC. Its translation: CASSSPRLAGGGETQYF.

This clone was seen more than once but under ten times. The V call is TRBV6-6, the J call TRBJ2-7; D remains unclear. This CDR3 region has 14 residues. V lost 3 bases, J lost 4 bases, and 13 bases lay in between. Germline V gene data show CDR1 as MNHNY and CDR2 as SVGAGI (reference sequence). CDR3 residues: CASSYRGLTYEQYF. The CDR3, as DNA: TGTGCCAGCAGTTATCGCGGTTTAACTTACGAGCAGTACTTC.

The V gene is TRBV5-1, the J gene TRBJ2-2; D is possibly TRBD2 (6 bases). Germline CDR1 reads SGHRS; CDR2 reads YFSETQ. The CDR3 has 16 amino acids. The ends were cut back, 0 bases at V and 4 bases at J, with 13 bases in the middle. The CDR3 region is CASSLAATRSTGELFF. CDR3 DNA: TGCGCCAGCAGCTTGGCCGCGACTAGGAGCACCGGGGAGCTGTTTTTT.

This CDR3 is CASSGILNTGELFF. In DNA form, the CDR3 reads TGTGCCAGTAGCGGGATACTGAACACCGGGGAGCTGTTTTTT. The chain has TRBV28 and TRBJ2-2; TRBD2 matches at 8 bases. With V trimmed by 9 bases and J by 1 base, 4 bases remained unmatched. The CDR3 is 14 residues long. From germline, CDR1 is MDHEN and CDR2 SYDVKM.

The sample holds a few counts of this clone. This chain links TRBV5-6 with TRBJ2-5, with 9 bases fitting TRBD2. Trimming took 1 base from V and 3 from J; bases not matched to a gene: 1. This CDR3 region has 14 residues. Germline assignment: CDR1 SGHDT and CDR2 YYEEEE. The CDR3 DNA follows: TGTGCCAGCAGCTTGCGCGGGGGGGAAGAGACCCAGTACTTC. The encoded protein is CASSLRGGEETQYF. Looking up the rest from reference TRBV5-6 and TRBJ2-5 gives the full variable domain: DAGVTQSPTHLIKTRGQQVTLRCSPKSGHDTVSWYQQALGQGPQFIFQYYEEEERQRGNFPDRFSGHQFPNYSSELNVNALLLGDSALYLCASSLRGGEETQYFGPGTRLLVL.

This chain connects TRBV4-2 to TRBJ2-7; D gene uncertain. Trimming left V 0 bases short and J 6 bases short, with 9 bases between. This CDR3 contains 13 residues. Germline V gene data show CDR1 as LGHNA and CDR2 as YNFKEQ. CDR3 in amino acids: CASSQDLGLEQYF. The CDR3 region has the DNA TGTGCCAGCAGCCAAGATCTCGGTCTCGAGCAGTACTTC.

About this clone itself: Within the sample, other DNA sequences also encode this same CDR3. The CDR3 DNA reads as TGTGCCTGGGCCACAGGGGGGACTGGAAACACCATATATTTT. This codes for CAWATGGTGNTIYF. This chain joins TRBV30 and TRBJ1-3; 8 bases match TRBD1. The CDR3 totals 14 residues. Germline trimming cut 5 bases from V and 2 bases from J; bases unmatched to any gene: 5. Germline V lookup: CDR1 GTSNPN, CDR2 SVGIG (reference sequence).

The rearrangement uses TRBV9 and TRBJ2-3, with TRBD1 as a possible D gene (6 bases). Germline assignment: CDR1 SGDLS and CDR2 YYNGEE. V was pared by 4 bases and J by 2 bases, with 14 bases between. The CDR3 is 15 amino acids. CDR3 residues: CASSPPGHNTDTQYF. The CDR3 nucleotides read TGTGCCAGCAGCCCTCCGGGACACAACACAGATACGCAGTATTTT.

The chain joins TRBV28 to TRBJ1-3; D ambiguous. The CDR3 extends over 13 amino acids. Germline values: CDR1 MDHEN, CDR2 SYDVKM. V was trimmed by 1 base and J by 3 bases, leaving 4 bases between them. For the CDR3, the DNA is TGTGCCAGCAGTTTATTCGGTGGAAACACCATATATTTT. It encodes CASSLFGGNTIYF.

This clone was detected only a few times. The genes are TRBV5-1 and TRBJ1-2; TRBD1 is a possible D gene (5 bases). The V and J ends lost 3 bases and 4 bases respectively, with 7 bases between them. There are 12 residues in the CDR3. The germline V gene has CDR1 SGHRS and CDR2 YFSETQ. The DNA for the CDR3 is TGCGCCAGCAGCTCGGGGGTCTATGGCTACACCTTC. Protein sequence: CASSSGVYGYTF.